These 7 T cell receptor beta chains originate from one sample sequenced in a study of control samples from healthy donors and cancer patients. Clones were read by immunoSEQ multiplex PCR, and TCRdb kept only the in-frame ones, dropping some. Counted here are over 150,000 clones, around 90% occurring once; the ten biggest clones make up roughly 1.5%. The sample comprised blood. These TCRs come from a man aged 25 to 45 in good health.

This clone was recorded once. The rearrangement joins TRBV27 to TRBJ1-6; TRBD1 matches at 7 bases. The CDR3 contains 14 residues. The junction had 4 bases not matched to a gene; V was cut back by 5 bases and J by 6 bases. Germline loops: CDR1 MNHEY, CDR2 SMNVEV (reference sequence). CDR3 bases: TGTGCCAGCAGTACGACAGGGTTTAATTCACCCCTCCACTTT. Its translation is CASSTTGFNSPLHF.

The chain carries TRBV2 and TRBJ1-4; tentatively, D is TRBD1 (6 bases). Germline CDR1 is SNHLY and CDR2 is FYNNEI. V lost 7 bases and J lost 7, with 13 bases in between. CDR3 length equals 13 residues. In DNA, the CDR3 is TGTGCCAGCACCGACAGGAATCTTGAAAAACTGTTTTTT. It translates to CASTDRNLEKLFF.

The chain carries TRBV19 and TRBJ1-3; the D is unclear. Looked up from germline, CDR1 is LNHDA and CDR2 is SQIVND (reference sequence). The CDR3 is 15 residues long. Trimming removed 7 bases from V and 2 bases from J, with 15 bases in between. The CDR3 sequence is CASNIGSSAGNTIYF. CDR3 DNA sequence: TGTGCCAGTAATATTGGCTCATCAGCTGGAAACACCATATATTTT.

The chain joins TRBV6-2 or TRBV6-3 to TRBJ1-1; no clear D gene. The CDR3 covers 16 residues. The V and J ends lost 5 bases and 0 bases respectively, with 16 bases between them. Germline CDR1 MNHEY, CDR2 SVGEGT. This chain's CDR3 is CASSPPLERMNTEAFF. The CDR3 DNA reads as TGTGCCAGCAGTCCCCCATTGGAAAGGATGAACACTGAAGCTTTCTTT.

The rearrangement links TRBV6-2 or TRBV6-3 to TRBJ1-3; D is undetermined. CDR1 and CDR2 (germline): MNHEY, SVGEGT. Trimming cost V 6 bases and J 3 bases, with 6 bases left between them. The CDR3 length is 12 residues. The chain's CDR3 is CASSSLGNTIYF. The CDR3 DNA is TGTGCCAGCAGCTCACTTGGAAACACCATATATTTT.

The chain is built from TRBV28 and TRBJ2-7; perhaps TRBD1 as D (5 bases). V shed 4 bases and J shed 2 bases, with 18 bases lying between them. CDR1 is MDHEN, CDR2 SYDVKM, per germline. The CDR3 is 16 residues long. The CDR3 nucleotides are TGTGCCAGCAGTTACAGGTCATCCTCTGACACCTACGAGCAGTACTTC. It codes for CASSYRSSSDTYEQYF.

This clone was detected once. The chain uses TRBV2 and TRBJ2-1, with TRBD2 matching over 11 bases. This CDR3 is 14 amino acids long. Germline V gives CDR1 SNHLY, CDR2 FYNNEI. V was clipped by 10 bases and J by 6 bases; unmatched bases: 8. The CDR3 loop reads CATRRLAGSNEQFF. As DNA, the CDR3 is TGTGCCACGAGGAGACTAGCGGGAAGCAATGAGCAGTTCTTC.